Each of the 20 T cell receptor beta chains below was sequenced from the same sample in a study of blood T cell repertoires in COVID-19. Method: immunoSEQ multiplex PCR; TCRdb's copy keeps in-frame clones and lacks some. The sample consists of roughly 250,000 clones, approximately 89% of them appearing once. The sample taken for sequencing was PBMCs or T cells enriched from blood (not recorded which). The source is a middle-aged woman with acute COVID-19.

The V and J genes are TRBV15 and TRBJ2-3; D is undetermined. The CDR3 is 12 amino acids. Trimming took 9 bases from V and 0 from J, leaving 7 bases between them. The V gene's germline CDR1 is LNHNV and CDR2 YYDKDF (reference sequence). The CDR3 loop is CATRHSTDTQYF. CDR3 nucleotides: TGTGCCACGCGCCACAGCACAGATACGCAGTATTTT.

The chain uses TRBV28 and TRBJ2-5; 13 nucleotides match TRBD2. Per germline, CDR1 MDHEN and CDR2 SYDVKM. The ends lost 1 base at V and 5 bases at J; junction bases unmatched: 7. CDR3 size: 17 residues. In DNA, the CDR3 is TGTGCCAGCAGTTTATCTCTGGGACTAGCGGGGAGGGAGACCCAGTACTTC. Translated: CASSLSLGLAGRETQYF.

This clone appeared once. The chain recombines TRBV7-2 with TRBJ2-3; tentatively, D is TRBD2 (5 bases). The CDR3 has 14 residues. The V gene's germline CDR1 is SGHTA and CDR2 FQGNSA. V was shortened by 4 bases and J by 8 bases, with 16 bases between the two germline ends. The CDR3 DNA is TGTGCCAGCAGCTCCCGCCGCCTTGGAGGTACGCAGTATTTT. Translating it yields CASSSRRLGGTQYF.

This chain joins TRBV28 and TRBJ2-1, with D perhaps TRBD2 (6 bases). This CDR3 region has 15 residues. Trimming left V 6 bases short and J 0 bases short, with 12 bases between. Germline CDR1 MDHEN, CDR2 SYDVKM. CDR3 DNA sequence: TGTGCCAGCAGGGAAGCGACTAGCTCCTACAATGAGCAGTTCTTC. Amino acid sequence: CASREATSSYNEQFF.

This clone was seen only once. The chain is built from TRBV9 and TRBJ1-2, with D possibly matching TRBD1 (5 bases). Trimming cost V 4 bases and J 4 bases, with 20 bases left between them. Per the germline V gene, CDR1 is SGDLS and CDR2 is YYNGEE. The CDR3 has 16 residues. The CDR3 bases are TGTGCCAGCAGCCCTCAATCGAATAAAGGGGCCTATGGCTACACCTTC. Translation gives CASSPQSNKGAYGYTF.

This sequence joins TRBV4-1 and TRBJ1-2, with no clear D. The CDR3 has 15 residues. V dropped 1 base and J dropped 0 bases, with 9 bases sitting between them. Germline V gene lookup returns CDR1 MGHRA and CDR2 YSYEKL. The CDR3 region has the DNA TGCGCCAGCAGCCAAGTTGTTCAGGCTAACTATGGCTACACCTTC. Its translation: CASSQVVQANYGYTF.

The rearrangement links TRBV7-2 to TRBJ1-1; 11 bases align to TRBD1. The CDR3 covers 14 residues. CDR1 is SGHTA and CDR2 is FQGNSA in the germline V gene. The V segment lost 5 bases and the J segment 9 bases; nucleotides outside the gene matches: 8. This CDR3 reads CASSHAPDRGQAFF. The DNA for the CDR3 is TGTGCCAGCAGCCACGCCCCGGACAGGGGGCAAGCTTTCTTT.

The V gene is TRBV30, the J gene TRBJ2-1; 7 bases match TRBD1. Looked up from germline, CDR1 is GTSNPN and CDR2 is SVGIG (reference sequence). The CDR3 spans 15 residues. V lost 2 bases, J lost 4 bases, and 8 bases stayed unmatched. CDR3: CAWSQAGGQYNEQFF. DNA of the CDR3: TGTGCCTGGAGTCAGGCAGGGGGTCAGTACAATGAGCAGTTCTTC.

This chain joins TRBV5-1 and TRBJ1-1; 9 nucleotides match TRBD1. Germline V gives CDR1 SGHRS, CDR2 YFSETQ. V shed 4 bases, J shed 4 bases, and the junction held 8 bases outside the gene matches. CDR3 size: 15 residues. The DNA for the CDR3 is TGCGCCAGCAGCCCCCCGGGACAGGGAGGCACTGAAGCTTTCTTT. Translated: CASSPPGQGGTEAFF.

This chain links TRBV27 with TRBJ1-5; D not resolved. Germline V gene lookup returns CDR1 MNHEY and CDR2 SMNVEV (reference sequence). V lost 2 bases and J 7 bases, leaving 9 bases between the germline ends. The CDR3 consists of 13 residues. CDR3 DNA sequence: TGTGCCAGCAGTTTACTTTCACACCAGCCCCAGCATTTT. Its protein product is CASSLLSHQPQHF.

The chain links TRBV15 to TRBJ1-6; maybe TRBD1 (6 bases). This CDR3 has 16 residues. Trimming stripped 3 bases from V and 6 bases from J, with 15 bases between. Germline V CDR1 and CDR2: LNHNV, YYDKDF (reference sequence). The CDR3 DNA reads TGTGCCACCAGCAGGGATCAGCCCAGGGGTAATTCACCCCTCCACTTT. Translating it yields CATSRDQPRGNSPLHF.

This sequence joins TRBV29-1 and TRBJ2-7; 9 bases agree with TRBD1. The germline gives CDR1 SQVTM, CDR2 ANQGSEA. The junction had 8 bases not matched to a gene; V was cut back by 4 bases and J by 7 bases. This CDR3 is 13 amino acids long. The CDR3 protein is CSVGQGVRLEQYF. The CDR3 nucleotides are TGCAGCGTTGGACAGGGGGTTCGTTTGGAGCAGTACTTC.

The CDR3: CASSIPSKGEEKLFF. The CDR3 DNA sequence: TGTGCCAGTAGTATCCCCAGTAAGGGGGAGGAAAAACTGTTTTTT. This chain uses TRBV19 with TRBJ1-4; tentative D call: TRBD1 (6 bases). Germline V gene data show CDR1 as LNHDA and CDR2 as SQIVND (reference sequence). CDR3 length: 15 residues. V was pared by 3 bases and J by 8 bases, with 16 bases between.

This clone came up a few times. The gene calls are TRBV30 and TRBJ1-1, with 8 bases lining up with TRBD1. Germline V gene data show CDR1 as GTSNPN and CDR2 as SVGIG (reference sequence). The J segment lost 3 bases and the V segment lost 4 bases, leaving 10 bases of the junction unmatched. The CDR3 spans 15 residues. This chain's CDR3 is CAWMGHTDRDTEAFF. Written as DNA, the CDR3 is TGTGCCTGGATGGGGCATACGGACAGGGACACTGAAGCTTTCTTT.

The rearrangement joins TRBV18 to TRBJ1-1, with D unresolved. Trimming took 2 bases from V and 3 from J, leaving 7 bases between them. There are 13 residues in the CDR3. Germline V lookup: CDR1 KGHSH, CDR2 LQKENI. CDR3 in amino acids: CASSPVSDTEAFF. CDR3 coding DNA: TGTGCCAGCTCACCAGTCTCCGACACTGAAGCTTTCTTT.

The chain couples TRBV18 to TRBJ1-1; D not resolved. CDR3 length: 14 residues. Between the trimmed V and J ends, which lost 0 bases and 3 bases, there was a span of 8 bases. From germline, CDR1 is KGHSH and CDR2 LQKENI. The CDR3 loop is CASSPPSRDTEAFF. CDR3 in DNA: TGTGCCAGCTCACCACCGTCGAGGGACACTGAAGCTTTCTTT.

The gene calls are TRBV6-6 and TRBJ2-3; unclear D gene. The V and J ends lost 6 bases and 3 bases respectively, with 13 bases between them. This CDR3 has 14 amino acids. Germline V lookup: CDR1 MNHNY, CDR2 SVGAGI (reference sequence). CDR3 nucleotide sequence: TGTGCCAGCAGCCCTGCTCGACTGACAGATACGCAGTATTTT. This translates into CASSPARLTDTQYF.

As to this clone: Additional DNA sequences in this sample encode the identical CDR3. The chain recombines TRBV18 with TRBJ2-1; D call uncertain. With 3 bases removed from V and 2 bases from J, the gap between germline ends came to 5 bases. This CDR3 has 13 residues. Germline V gene lookup returns CDR1 KGHSH and CDR2 LQKENI. CDR3 sequence: CASSPPTYNEQFF. In DNA, the CDR3 is TGTGCCAGCTCACCCCCCACCTACAATGAGCAGTTCTTC.

J is TRBJ2-1 and V is TRBV5-6; 12 bases map to TRBD2. V lost 4 bases, J lost 6 bases, and 5 bases stayed unmatched. Looked up from germline, CDR1 is SGHDT and CDR2 is YYEEEE. The CDR3 spans 15 residues. The CDR3 DNA reads as TGTGCCAGCAGCCCAGGACTAGCGGGAACCAATGAGCAGTTCTTC. Translation: CASSPGLAGTNEQFF.

For the CDR3, the DNA is TGCGCCAGCAGCTTGGAGACGGGGAACACTGAAGCTTTCTTT. Its protein is CASSLETGNTEAFF. The chain couples TRBV5-1 to TRBJ1-1; the D is unclear. Germline lookup yields CDR1 SGHRS and CDR2 YFSETQ. The germline V and J ends were trimmed by 0 bases and 1 base, with 7 bases remaining between them. The CDR3 is made up of 14 amino acids. Together with reference TRBV5-1 and TRBJ1-1, the CDR3 gives the full variable domain: KAGVTQTPRYLIKTRGQQVTLSCSPISGHRSVSWYQQTPGQGLQFLFEYFSETQRNKGNFPGRFSGRQFSNSRSEMNVSTLELGDSALYLCASSLETGNTEAFFGQGTRLTVV.